The 29 T cell receptor beta chains below were found in one sample sequenced in a study of CD8+ T cells in alopecia areata. Extracted RNA was reverse transcribed into cDNA, the sequencing template. Profiled with immunoSEQ multiplex PCR; TCRdb holds only in-frame clones, not every one. Of about 220,000 clones listed, around 57% are singletons. The treatment was: oral pan-JAK inhibitor, 5-10 mg twice daily. The sequences come from CD4+ T cells sorted from blood, collected at week 4, from a patient treated with tofacitinib. These receptors all come from a human donor with alopecia areata.

The genes are TRBV4-3 and TRBJ1-6; no firm D call. With 0 bases removed from V and 0 bases from J, the gap between germline ends came to 9 bases. Looked up from germline, CDR1 is LGHNA and CDR2 is YSLEER. The CDR3 extends over 17 amino acids. The CDR3 DNA sequence: TGCGCCAGCAGCCAAGATTTGGGAAACTCCTATAATTCACCCCTCCACTTT. This translates into CASSQDLGNSYNSPLHF.

This chain uses TRBV28 with TRBJ1-5; TRBD1 might be the D (5 bases). Germline V gives CDR1 MDHEN, CDR2 SYDVKM. V lost 3 bases and J 6 bases, leaving 12 bases between the germline ends. The CDR3 length is 14 residues. CDR3 DNA: TGTGCCAGCAGTTTGAGGGGCCCCGCTCAGCCCCAGCATTTT. This encodes CASSLRGPAQPQHF. Complete variable domain (other parts from reference TRBV28 and TRBJ1-5): DVKVTQSSRYLVKRTGEKVFLECVQDMDHENMFWYRQDPGLGLRLIYFSYDVKMKEKGDIPEGYSVSREKKERFSLILESASTNQTSMYLCASSLRGPAQPQHFGDGTRLSIL.

This clone has more than one count but fewer than ten. V gene TRBV28 combines with J gene TRBJ2-7, with a tentative D call TRBD1 (6 bases). The CDR3 consists of 14 residues. The germline V gene encodes CDR1 MDHEN and CDR2 SYDVKM. V lost 4 bases to trimming and J lost 2 bases, with 12 bases between them. CDR3 sequence reads: CASSSGTSPYEQYF. DNA for the CDR3: TGTGCCAGCAGTTCCGGGACAAGTCCCTACGAGCAGTACTTC.

This clone has only a few counts. This chain connects TRBV15 to TRBJ2-3; 9 nucleotides agree with TRBD1. Germline V gives CDR1 LNHNV, CDR2 YYDKDF (reference sequence). V was clipped by 5 bases and J by 0 bases; unmatched bases: 18. This CDR3 is built from 20 residues. CDR3 in amino acids: CATSELATRGQGASTDTQYF. The CDR3 nucleotides are TGTGCCACCAGCGAGCTGGCAACCCGGGGACAGGGCGCTAGCACAGATACGCAGTATTTT.

This rearrangement joins TRBV30 to TRBJ2-3; TRBD1 agrees at 7 bases. After removal of 0 bases from V and 2 bases from J, the junction contained 5 bases not matched to a gene. This CDR3 spans 15 amino acids. Germline V CDR1 and CDR2: GTSNPN, SVGIG (reference sequence). The CDR3 bases are TGTGCCTGGAGTGTACAGGGACAGCCCACAGATACGCAGTATTTT. This codes for CAWSVQGQPTDTQYF.

This rearrangement joins TRBV30 to TRBJ1-2; weak D call: TRBD1 (6 bases). Germline V gene data show CDR1 as GTSNPN and CDR2 as SVGIG (reference sequence). Trimming stripped 0 bases from V and 7 bases from J, with 21 bases between. This CDR3 region has 16 residues. The CDR3 sequence: CAWSVSLTGSALGYTF. CDR3 bases: TGTGCCTGGAGTGTCTCCTTAACAGGGTCGGCCCTTGGCTACACCTTC.

This chain joins TRBV7-2 and TRBJ1-1; a weak D match, TRBD1 (5 bases). V was clipped by 5 bases and J by 3 bases, with 7 bases between them. The CDR3 is 12 amino acids. In germline, CDR1 is SGHTA, CDR2 FQGNSA. CDR3 residues: CASSRGDTEAFF. CDR3 DNA: TGTGCCAGCAGCCGGGGGGACACTGAAGCTTTCTTT.

The V call is TRBV7-2, the J call TRBJ2-2, with 8 bases fitting TRBD1. V dropped 7 bases and J dropped 7; count of bases not matched to a gene: 14. CDR3 length equals 16 residues. Germline assignment: CDR1 SGHTA and CDR2 FQGNSA. The CDR3 here is CASIRFGQGANGELFF. In nucleotides, the CDR3 is TGTGCCAGCATCCGCTTCGGCCAGGGGGCGAACGGGGAGCTGTTTTTT.

This clone was recorded once. The V and J genes are TRBV29-1 and TRBJ1-2; TRBD1 is a possible D gene (6 bases). V was shortened by 1 base and J by 0 bases, with 15 bases between the two germline ends. The CDR3 sequence is 16 residues long. The germline V gene encodes CDR1 SQVTM and CDR2 ANQGSEA. CDR3 sequence reads: CSVEGTVGGSNYGYTF. CDR3 nucleotides: TGCAGCGTTGAAGGGACAGTTGGGGGCTCTAACTATGGCTACACCTTC.

The chain couples TRBV7-8 to TRBJ2-6, with TRBD1 identical over 7 bases. CDR3 length equals 18 residues. The ends lost 5 bases at V and 1 base at J; junction bases unmatched: 11. Germline V gene sequence: CDR1 SGHVS, CDR2 FQNEAQ. The CDR3 is CASSLVGGTTSGANVLTF. CDR3 bases: TGTGCCAGCAGCCTGGTAGGGGGCACGACGTCTGGGGCCAACGTCCTGACTTTC.

The chain carries TRBV27 and TRBJ1-4; D call uncertain. CDR3 length: 15 amino acids. Germline lookup yields CDR1 MNHEY and CDR2 SMNVEV (reference sequence). Trimming cost V 6 bases and J 5 bases, with 16 bases left between them. The CDR3 DNA follows: TGTGCCAGCAGGCCCGTAGGGCACCCCAATGAAAAACTGTTTTTT. Its protein product is CASRPVGHPNEKLFF.

Details on this clone: Other DNA sequences in the sample encode the same CDR3. This chain links TRBV4-3 with TRBJ1-5; D remains ambiguous. The V end was cut by 0 bases, the J end by 3 bases, with 3 bases between. CDR3 length: 13 residues. Germline loops: CDR1 LGHNA, CDR2 YSLEER. This chain's CDR3 is CASSQDLNQPQHF. The CDR3 DNA is TGCGCCAGCAGCCAAGATCTCAATCAGCCCCAGCATTTT.

The rearrangement uses TRBV5-1 and TRBJ1-2; 8 bases agree with TRBD1. The germline CDR1 and CDR2 sequences are SGHRS and YFSETQ. The CDR3 totals 13 residues. V was pared by 0 bases and J by 6 bases, with 1 base of the junction left unmatched. This chain's CDR3 is CASSLGQGNGYTF. CDR3 nucleotide sequence: TGCGCCAGCAGCTTGGGACAGGGGAATGGCTACACCTTC.

As regards this clone: The junction differs from germline at one of its ends, possibly a read error. This chain uses TRBV5-4 with TRBJ2-1; 14 positions agree with TRBD2. The CDR3 sequence is 17 residues long. Germline CDR1 and CDR2: SGHNT and YYREEE (reference sequence). The CDR3 nucleotides read TGCGCCAGCAGCCAAGCCGCGACTAGCGGGGGGGCCAATGAGCAGTTCTTC. It translates to CASSQAATSGGANEQFF.

This clone is a singleton in its sample. The rearrangement uses TRBV4-3 and TRBJ2-7; perhaps TRBD2 as D (5 bases). The V end lost 3 bases, the J end lost 6 bases, and 12 bases lay between the germline ends. CDR1 and CDR2 (germline): LGHNA, YSLEER. This CDR3 comprises 13 residues. Written as DNA, the CDR3 is TGCGCCAGCAGCCAGGTCCTTGGAGGCGAGCAGTACTTC. Translation gives CASSQVLGGEQYF.

In this sample, this clone turned up many times. V is TRBV27 and J is TRBJ2-3, with D possibly being TRBD2 (6 bases). The CDR3 totals 16 residues. The V end was cut by 5 bases, the J end by 2 bases, with 17 bases between. Germline assignment: CDR1 MNHEY and CDR2 SMNVEV (reference sequence). The DNA of the CDR3 is TGTGCCAGCAGTCGTCCCGGTGGACTAACCACAGATACGCAGTATTTT. This gives the protein CASSRPGGLTTDTQYF.

The V and J genes are TRBV30 and TRBJ1-2; 11 bases agree with TRBD1. CDR1 and CDR2 (germline): GTSNPN, SVGIG (reference sequence). This CDR3 is built from 12 residues. With V trimmed by 5 bases and J by 10 bases, 6 bases remained unmatched. CDR3 residues: CAWFGQGAVYTF. The CDR3, as DNA: TGTGCCTGGTTCGGACAGGGGGCGGTCTACACCTTC.

The chain recombines TRBV29-1 with TRBJ2-5, with D hard to call. The CDR3 spans 13 residues. Trimming took 3 bases from V and 0 from J, leaving 8 bases between them. The V gene's germline CDR1 is SQVTM and CDR2 ANQGSEA. The CDR3 nucleotides are TGCAGCGTTGATTTACCCCACCAAGAGACCCAGTACTTC. It is translated as CSVDLPHQETQYF.

The count of this clone is one. The chain recombines TRBV29-1 with TRBJ1-1, with 7 nucleotides matching TRBD1. The V gene end was trimmed by 5 bases and the J gene end by 2 bases; junction bases not matched to a gene: 8. Germline CDR1 reads SQVTM; CDR2 reads ANQGSEA. The CDR3 loop spans 14 amino acids. Here the CDR3 reads CSVRGQYSNTEAFF. The CDR3 nucleotides read TGCAGCGTTAGGGGGCAGTACTCAAACACTGAAGCTTTCTTT.

The gene calls are TRBV15 and TRBJ1-5; D remains unclear. The CDR3 is 15 amino acids. V gave up 1 base and J gave up 2 bases, with 9 bases separating them. Germline V gives CDR1 LNHNV, CDR2 YYDKDF (reference sequence). In DNA, the CDR3 is TGTGCCACCAGCAGAGGTGGACGGGGCAATCAGCCCCAGCATTTT. It specifies CATSRGGRGNQPQHF.

V gene TRBV14 combines with J gene TRBJ2-1; D is undetermined. V was trimmed by 4 bases and J by 12 bases, leaving 13 bases between them. The CDR3 spans 12 residues. Germline values: CDR1 SGHDN, CDR2 FVKESK. In DNA, the CDR3 is TGTGCCAGCAGCCTGGGAACGAGCTTGCAGTTCTTC. It is translated as CASSLGTSLQFF.

This clone has only a few counts. V is TRBV5-1 and J is TRBJ2-7; 8 bases align to TRBD1. The CDR3 loop spans 14 amino acids. Germline values: CDR1 SGHRS, CDR2 YFSETQ. With V trimmed by 4 bases and J by 2 bases, 5 bases remained unmatched. CDR3 loop: CASSPDRGPYEQYF. CDR3 DNA: TGCGCCAGCAGCCCTGACAGGGGTCCCTACGAGCAGTACTTC. Full variable domain (missing parts from reference TRBV5-1 and TRBJ2-7): KAGVTQTPRYLIKTRGQQVTLSCSPISGHRSVSWYQQTPGQGLQFLFEYFSETQRNKGNFPGRFSGRQFSNSRSEMNVSTLELGDSALYLCASSPDRGPYEQYFGPGTRLTVT.

The gene calls are TRBV2 and TRBJ1-2; D not resolved. V lost 4 bases to trimming and J lost 0 bases, with 3 bases between them. The CDR3 extends over 12 amino acids. Germline CDR1 is SNHLY and CDR2 is FYNNEI. As DNA, the CDR3 is TGTGCCAGCAGTGCGACTAACTATGGCTACACCTTC. Translation: CASSATNYGYTF. The complete variable domain, with remaining parts taken from reference TRBV2 and TRBJ1-2, reads EPEVTQTPSHQVTQMGQEVILRCVPISNHLYFYWYRQILGQKVEFLVSFYNNEISEKSEIFDDQFSVERPDGSNFTLKIRSTKLEDSAMYFCASSATNYGYTFGSGTRLTVV.

The sample holds a few counts of this clone. The V and J genes are TRBV6-5 and TRBJ2-7; TRBD1 aligns across 7 bases. From germline, CDR1 is MNHEY and CDR2 SVGAGI. J gave up 6 bases and V 2 bases, and 7 bases lay outside the gene matches. This CDR3 is 14 amino acids long. The CDR3: CASSYQRQGAEQYF. The DNA for the CDR3 is TGTGCCAGCAGTTACCAAAGACAGGGTGCCGAGCAGTACTTC.

The rearrangement joins TRBV29-1 to TRBJ2-5; D not resolved. The CDR3 has 11 amino acids. Germline CDR1 SQVTM, CDR2 ANQGSEA. Trimming stripped 0 bases from V and 5 bases from J, with 4 bases between. The CDR3 region has the DNA TGCAGCGTTGAAGACTTTGAGACCCAGTACTTC. Its translation is CSVEDFETQYF.

The rearrangement uses TRBV5-6 and TRBJ2-5, with D possibly TRBD1 on 6 matching bases. V lost 0 bases and J 5 bases, leaving 14 bases between the germline ends. Germline values: CDR1 SGHDT, CDR2 YYEEEE. The CDR3 totals 15 residues. The CDR3 DNA sequence: TGTGCCAGCAGCTTGGGACAGCTAACAGGGGAGACCCAGTACTTC. Protein: CASSLGQLTGETQYF.

This clone came up a few times. V usage is TRBV11-2 and J usage is TRBJ2-7, with 14 bases identical to TRBD2. Losses at the gene ends were 2 bases for V and 2 bases for J; bases not matched to a gene: 5. This CDR3 contains 17 residues. CDR1 and CDR2 (germline): SGHAT, FQNNGV. CDR3 protein: CASSLRTSGGFPYEQYF. The CDR3 DNA follows: TGTGCCAGCAGCTTACGGACTAGCGGGGGGTTTCCCTACGAGCAGTACTTC.

This chain uses TRBV6-1 with TRBJ2-7; D perhaps matches TRBD1 (6 bases). This CDR3 region has 13 residues. Germline CDR1 and CDR2: MNHNS and SASEGT. V dropped 5 bases and J dropped 4 bases, with 12 bases sitting between them. The chain's CDR3 is CASSLAQGYEQYF. CDR3 coding DNA: TGTGCCAGCAGTCTAGCACAGGGTTACGAGCAGTACTTC.

This chain connects TRBV10-3 to TRBJ1-2; D is undetermined. CDR1 ENHRY and CDR2 SYGVKD come from the germline V gene. The CDR3 is 14 residues long. V lost 0 bases and J lost 0, with 5 bases in between. CDR3 region: CAISESVSNYGYTF. The CDR3, as DNA: TGTGCCATCAGTGAGTCTGTCTCTAACTATGGCTACACCTTC.